This entry lists 29 T cell receptor beta chains sequenced from one sample in a study of tumor-infiltrating lymphocytes in primary liver carcinoma. Constant-region priming of about 520 ng total RNA yielded TCR beta cDNA. Three nested multiplex PCR rounds of slightly modified ARM-PCR generated TCR beta libraries. TRBV1-TRBV30 forward and Cbeta reverse primers drove the first two roughly 10-cycle rounds. MiXCR, run by TCRdb on the multiplex PCR reads, gives a single entry per CDR3 protein. Among 84,000 or so distinct CDR3 sequences listed, about three quarters were seen once. Without any cell sorting, about 19-31 mg of bulk tissue yielded co-extracted RNA and DNA. Specimen: liver tumor tissue from sampling region 1. Subset here: tumor region T1, superior pole. These receptors were taken from a man between 35 and 55 years old with primary liver carcinoma and hepatitis B virus infection.

Notes on this clonotype: A much larger clone lies one base from this, so it may be a read error. This sequence joins TRBV7-3 and TRBJ2-3; 9 bases align to TRBD2. Trimming at V came to 5 bases and at J to 3 bases, leaving 6 bases not matched to a gene. CDR1 and CDR2 (germline): SGHTA, FQGTGA. The CDR3 is 15 amino acids. The CDR3: CASSPSSGRTDTQYF. In DNA, the CDR3 is TGTGCCAGCAGCCCTAGTAGCGGGAGAACAGATACGCAGTATTTT.

This chain connects TRBV29-1 to TRBJ1-5; D not resolved. V lost 4 bases and J 11 bases, leaving 15 bases between the germline ends. CDR3 size: 12 residues. CDR1 SQVTM and CDR2 ANQGSEA come from the germline V gene. The CDR3 sequence: CSVADSNQSQHF. For the CDR3, the DNA is TGCAGCGTTGCCGATAGCAACCAGTCCCAGCATTTT.

This clonotype showed up just a few times. Likely a read error: the CDR3 ends without its conserved phenylalanine or tryptophan. The rearrangement uses TRBV12-3 or TRBV12-4 and TRBJ2-1; D remains ambiguous. The CDR3 consists of 15 residues. The CDR3 protein is CASSFAGYSDNEQFL. Written as DNA, the CDR3 is TGTGCCAGCAGTTTCGCTGGTTACTCCGACAATGAGCAGTTCCTA.

A word on this clonotype: The junction and the germline gene differ at one end; a read error may be behind it. V is TRBV11-2 and J is TRBJ2-2; a possible D gene is TRBD2 (5 bases). The CDR3 extends over 13 amino acids. CDR1 and CDR2 from the germline V gene are SGHAT and FQNNGV. The DNA of the CDR3 is TGTGCCAGCAGTGGGTGGTCAGCCGGGGAGCCGTTTTTT. It encodes CASSGWSAGEPFF.

This clonotype was observed a few times. One end of the junction is discordant with germline, which a read error may explain. This sequence joins TRBV11-1 and TRBJ2-3; D not certain. The V gene's germline CDR1 is SGHAT and CDR2 FQDESV (reference sequence). The CDR3 runs 15 residues. The CDR3 loop is CARSSTQGTLDTQYF. DNA of the CDR3: TGTGCCAGGAGCTCAACCCAAGGTACCTTAGATACGCAGTATTTT.

Notes on this clonotype: Germline and junction disagree at one end, which may indicate a read error. V and J are TRBV12-3 or TRBV12-4 and TRBJ2-3; D is ambiguous. The CDR3 extends over 13 amino acids. CDR3: CASSADDTDTQYF. The DNA for the CDR3 is TGTGCCAGCAGTGCGGACGACACAGATACGCAGTATTTC.

For this clonotype: One junction end does not reproduce the germline sequence, and a read error may be involved. This chain joins TRBV18 and TRBJ2-5; 10 nucleotides match TRBD1. The CDR3 covers 15 residues. CDR1 is KGHSH and CDR2 is LQKENI in the germline V gene. In DNA form, the CDR3 reads TGTGCCAGCTCCCCACAGGACAGGGGGCAAGAGACCCAGTACTTC. Protein product: CASSPQDRGQETQYF. The complete variable domain, with remaining parts taken from reference TRBV18 and TRBJ2-5, reads NAGVMQNPRHLVRRRGQEARLRCSPMKGHSHVYWYRQLPEEGLKFMVYLQKENIIDESGMPKERFSAEFPKEGPSILRIQQVVRGDSAAYFCASSPQDRGQETQYFGPGTRLLVL.

About this clonotype itself: A much larger clone differs by one base, so this may be a read error. Without the conserved terminal phenylalanine or tryptophan, this CDR3 likely stems from a read error. V and J are TRBV28 and TRBJ2-7; TRBD2 aligns across 7 bases. Germline V gene lookup returns CDR1 MDHEN and CDR2 SYDVKM. The CDR3 has 16 amino acids. V lost 5 bases, J lost 2 bases, and 12 bases stayed unmatched. CDR3 DNA sequence: TGTGCCAGCAGTCATTCTGCTGGCGGGAGACCCTACGAGCAGTACATC. This codes for CASSHSAGGRPYEQYI.

Regarding this clonotype: With a much larger clone just one base away, this may be a read error. This sequence joins TRBV10-3 and TRBJ2-7; TRBD2 might be the D (5 bases). The CDR3 is 15 amino acids. The germline V gene encodes CDR1 ENHRY and CDR2 SYGVKD. The CDR3 region is CTISAGGRQGYEQYF. Here the CDR3 DNA reads TGTACCATCAGCGCAGGAGGACGGCAAGGCTACGAGCAGTACTTC.

Notes on this clonotype: The germline gene is not matched at one end of the junction; a read error may be the cause. The rearrangement joins TRBV11-2 to TRBJ2-7; D may be TRBD2 (8 bases). This CDR3 region has 15 residues. Looked up from germline, CDR1 is SGHAT and CDR2 is FQNNGV. The CDR3 loop is CTSSQYSGGGYEQYF. As DNA, the CDR3 is TGTACCAGCAGTCAATATTCGGGAGGGGGCTACGAACAGTACTTC.

A remark on this clonotype: The CDR3 carries no conserved terminal phenylalanine or tryptophan, so it likely arises from a read error. The chain joins TRBV11-1 to TRBJ2-2; tentative D call: TRBD2 (6 bases). The CDR3 is 13 amino acids. The germline V gene encodes CDR1 SGHAT and CDR2 FQDESV (reference sequence). The CDR3, as DNA: TGTGCACGCAGCTTACTAGCCGGCGGGAAGCTGTTTCTT. It codes for CARSLLAGGKLFL.

The chain recombines TRBV6-1 with TRBJ2-7, with D tentatively TRBD2 (6 bases). The CDR3 consists of 12 residues. Trimming took off 10 bases at V and 3 bases at J, with 13 bases between the two ends. Germline V gene sequence: CDR1 MNHNS, CDR2 SASEGT. The CDR3 is CAIREAVYEQYF. CDR3 nucleotides: TGTGCCATCAGGGAGGCCGTCTACGAGCAGTACTTC.

The V and J genes are TRBV6-1 and TRBJ2-7; perhaps TRBD1 as D (5 bases). V was trimmed by 7 bases and J by 8 bases, leaving 18 bases between them. The CDR3 length is 13 residues. Germline CDR1 is MNHNS and CDR2 is SASEGT. CDR3 loop: CASTPETAYKQYF. The CDR3 DNA reads TGTGCCAGCACCCCCGAGACAGCTTACAAGCAGTACTTC.

About this clonotype: The CDR3 end shows no conserved phenylalanine or tryptophan, and so a read error is likely. J is TRBJ2-7 and V is TRBV5-4; no reliable D call. The CDR3 has 14 amino acids. V dropped 2 bases and J dropped 1 base, with 10 bases sitting between them. Germline V gives CDR1 SGHNT, CDR2 YYREEE (reference sequence). CDR3 sequence: CASSFMEPSYEQYL. The CDR3 nucleotides read TGTGCCAGCAGCTTTATGGAACCGTCCTACGAGCAGTACCTC.

Sample share makes this clonotype medium-sized (0.01 to 0.1%). V is TRBV28 and J is TRBJ2-7; no clear D gene. Germline V lookup: CDR1 MDHEN, CDR2 SYDVKM. This CDR3 contains 13 residues. The V gene lost 2 bases and the J gene lost 1 base, with 6 bases spanning the gap. CDR3 loop: CASSLRDSYEQYF. DNA of the CDR3: TGTGCCAGCAGTTTAAGGGATTCCTACGAGCAGTACTTC. Full variable domain (outside the CDR3, taken from reference TRBV28 and TRBJ2-7): DVKVTQSSRYLVKRTGEKVFLECVQDMDHENMFWYRQDPGLGLRLIYFSYDVKMKEKGDIPEGYSVSREKKERFSLILESASTNQTSMYLCASSLRDSYEQYFGPGTRLTVT.

The chain employs TRBV6-1 and TRBJ2-7; D might be TRBD1 or TRBD2, each matching 5 bases. V lost 2 bases, J lost 5 bases, and 16 bases lay in between. This CDR3 has 15 amino acids. Germline V gene data show CDR1 as MNHNS and CDR2 as SASEGT. CDR3 protein: CASSEPGRRFNEQYV. The CDR3 DNA follows: TGTGCCAGCAGTGAACCGGGACGCCGCTTCAACGAGCAGTACGTC.

J is TRBJ2-7 and V is TRBV11-2; D possibly corresponds to TRBD1 (6 bases). The germline V gene has CDR1 SGHAT and CDR2 FQNNGV. The CDR3 spans 13 residues. CDR3 region: CAGSWAGDREQYF. The CDR3 DNA follows: TGTGCGGGCAGCTGGGCAGGGGATAGGGAGCAGTACTTC.

This clonotype came up once. One end of the junction is discordant with germline, which a read error may explain. The chain employs TRBV29-1 and TRBJ2-7; 10 positions match TRBD2. The J call is uncertain, as TRBJ2-1 better fits the DNA end. This CDR3 spans 14 amino acids. The V gene's germline CDR1 is SQVTM and CDR2 ANQGSEA. The CDR3 loop is CSVEVASGSYEQFF. As DNA, the CDR3 is TGCAGTGTTGAGGTGGCTAGCGGGAGTTACGAGCAGTTCTTC.

This clonotype came up many times. The chain links TRBV7-9 to TRBJ2-3; 7 bases are shared with TRBD1. This CDR3 spans 15 amino acids. Trimming removed 5 bases from V and 2 bases from J; junction bases left unmatched: 7. CDR1 and CDR2 from the germline V gene are SEHNR and FQNEAQ (reference sequence). The CDR3 nucleotides are TGTGCCAGCAGCCGAGGGACAGATTTCACAGATACGCAGTATTTT. It specifies CASSRGTDFTDTQYF. Filled out from reference TRBV7-9 and TRBJ2-3, the complete variable domain reads DTGVSQNPRHKITKRGQNVTFRCDPISEHNRLYWYRQTLGQGPEFLTYFQNEAQLEKSRLLSDRFSAERPKGSFSTLEIQRTEQGDSAMYLCASSRGTDFTDTQYFGPGTRLTVL.

On this clonotype: This may stem from a read error, because a much larger clone lies one nucleotide away. V usage is TRBV28 and J usage is TRBJ1-5; D is possibly TRBD1 (5 bases). The CDR3 covers 17 residues. The germline V gene has CDR1 MDHEN and CDR2 SYDVKM. The CDR3 protein is CASSWGTRLHSNQTQHF. DNA for the CDR3: TGTGCCAGCAGTTGGGGGACCCGTTTACATAGCAATCAGACCCAGCATTTT.

Remarks on this clonotype: The junction shows a germline mismatch at one end, possibly a read error. V and J are TRBV6-4 and TRBJ2-1; 11 nucleotides match TRBD2. This CDR3 comprises 17 residues. Germline loops: CDR1 MRHNA, CDR2 SNTAGT. CDR3 sequence (DNA): TGTGCCGGCAGTTTACTAGCGGGAGAAGGTGGCCACAATGAGCAGTTCTTC. It specifies CAGSLLAGEGGHNEQFF.

CDR3 residues: CASNSGLAREFQETQYF. Written as DNA, the CDR3 is TGTGCCAGTAACTCGGGACTAGCCCGAGAATTCCAAGAGACCCAGTACTTC. The rearrangement uses TRBV5-4 and TRBJ2-5; 9 positions match TRBD2. The CDR3 runs 17 residues. Germline assignment: CDR1 SGHNT and CDR2 YYREEE (reference sequence). Trimming removed 8 bases from V and 1 base from J; junction bases left unmatched: 15.

The rearrangement joins TRBV4-2 to TRBJ2-1; D ambiguous. The CDR3 totals 16 residues. The V end was cut by 7 bases, the J end by 8 bases, with 24 bases between. Germline V gene lookup returns CDR1 LGHNA and CDR2 YNFKEQ. CDR3 DNA: TGTGCCAGCAAAATCGGGCTTGTGGGCCCCTGGGATGAGCAGTTCTTC. It codes for CASKIGLVGPWDEQFF.

As to this clonotype: This may stem from a read error, because a much larger clone lies one nucleotide away. This sequence joins TRBV5-1 and TRBJ1-4; 7 bases line up with TRBD1. The germline V gene has CDR1 SGHRS and CDR2 YFSETQ. With 5 bases clipped from V and 5 bases from J, the junction kept 6 bases outside the gene matches. The CDR3 length is 14 residues. The CDR3 region is CASSVGTENEKLFF. CDR3 sequence (DNA): TGCGCCAGCAGTGTCGGGACAGAGAATGAAAAACTGTTTTTT.

For this clonotype: An end of the junction does not agree with germline; a read error may underlie this. The gene calls are TRBV10-3 and TRBJ2-7, with D possibly TRBD2 on 6 matching bases. This CDR3 spans 15 amino acids. Germline values: CDR1 ENHRY, CDR2 SYGVKD. The CDR3 DNA reads as TGTGCCATCTGTGGAGGGGAGCAACCGCCCTACGAGCAGCACTTC. Translation: CAICGGEQPPYEQHF.

V gene TRBV12-3 or TRBV12-4 combines with J gene TRBJ2-7; D may be TRBD1 or TRBD2 (5 bases each). V was cut by 9 bases and J by 3 bases, with 15 bases left in between. This CDR3 has 13 residues. CDR3 amino acids: CASIRGEYYEQYF. Here the CDR3 DNA reads TGTGCCAGTATCCGAGGGGAATACTACGAGCAGTACTTC.

About this clonotype itself: A much larger clone differs by one base, so this may be a read error. The chain has TRBV30 and TRBJ1-1; weak D call: TRBD1 (5 bases). This CDR3 spans 14 amino acids. Germline-derived CDR1 and CDR2 are GTSNPN and SVGIG (reference sequence). V dropped 8 bases and J dropped 5 bases, with 21 bases sitting between them. Written as DNA, the CDR3 is TGTGCCCGGAAGTCTACAGGCGGACGGACTGAAGCTTTCTTT. This codes for CARKSTGGRTEAFF. Full variable domain (missing parts from reference TRBV30 and TRBJ1-1): SQTIHQWPATLVQPVGSPLSLECTVEGTSNPNLYWYRQAAGRGLQLLFYSVGIGQISSEVPQNLSASRPQDRQFILSSKKLLLSDSGFYLCARKSTGGRTEAFFGQGTRLTVV.

As regards this clonotype: The junction does not match germline at one end; this may be a read error. The V and J genes are TRBV12-3 or TRBV12-4 and TRBJ2-7; perhaps TRBD2 as D (6 bases). The CDR3 totals 15 residues. The CDR3 sequence: CASRPRGGGNYEQHF. The CDR3 nucleotides read TGTGCCAGTAGGCCACGAGGAGGAGGGAACTACGAGCAGCACTTC.

In the case of this clonotype: In this CDR3 the conserved last residue, phenylalanine or tryptophan, is missing, so a read error is likely. The rearrangement joins TRBV5-1 to TRBJ2-7; a possible D gene is TRBD2 (6 bases). The CDR3 is 14 residues long. Germline V gene sequence: CDR1 SGHRS, CDR2 YFSETQ. Here the CDR3 DNA reads TGCGCCAGCAGATTGGAGGGTAGTTCACCCGAGCAGTACTTG. Its translation: CASRLEGSSPEQYL.